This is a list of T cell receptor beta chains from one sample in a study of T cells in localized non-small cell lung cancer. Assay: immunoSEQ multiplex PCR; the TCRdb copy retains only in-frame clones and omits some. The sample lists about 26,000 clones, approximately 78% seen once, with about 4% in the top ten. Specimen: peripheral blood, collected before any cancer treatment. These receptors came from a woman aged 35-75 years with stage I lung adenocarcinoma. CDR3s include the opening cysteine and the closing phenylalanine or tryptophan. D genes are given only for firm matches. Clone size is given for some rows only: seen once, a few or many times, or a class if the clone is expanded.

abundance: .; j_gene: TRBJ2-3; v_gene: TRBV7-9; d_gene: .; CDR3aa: CASSFAGNTDTQYF; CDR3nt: TGTGCCAGCAGCTTCGCCGGAAACACAGATACGCAGTATTTT
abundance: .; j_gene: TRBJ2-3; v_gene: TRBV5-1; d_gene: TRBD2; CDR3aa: CASSLDPTSGSGLDTQYF; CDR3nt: TGCGCCAGCAGCTTGGATCCTACTAGCGGGTCAGGCTTGGATACGCAGTATTTT
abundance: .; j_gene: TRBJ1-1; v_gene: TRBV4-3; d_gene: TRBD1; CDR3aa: CASSQDRLNTEAFF; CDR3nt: TGCGCCAGCAGCCAGGACAGGTTGAACACTGAAGCTTTCTTT
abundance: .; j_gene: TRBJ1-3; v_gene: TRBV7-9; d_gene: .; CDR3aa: CASARAGNTIYF; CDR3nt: TGTGCCAGCGCCAGGGCCGGAAACACCATATATTTT
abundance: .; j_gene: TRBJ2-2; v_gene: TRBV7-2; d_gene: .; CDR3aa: CASSLFGGVGVSTGELFF; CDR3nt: TGTGCCAGCAGCTTATTCGGGGGAGTAGGGGTTAGCACCGGGGAGCTGTTTTTT
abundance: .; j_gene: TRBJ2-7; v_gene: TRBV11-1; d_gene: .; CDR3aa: CASSLKGPNEQYF; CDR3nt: TGTGCCAGCAGCTTAAAGGGTCCAAACGAGCAGTACTTC
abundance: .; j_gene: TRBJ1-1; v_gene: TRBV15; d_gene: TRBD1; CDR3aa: CATQQRDSRTEAFF; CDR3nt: TGTGCCACCCAGCAGAGGGACAGCCGGACTGAAGCTTTCTTT
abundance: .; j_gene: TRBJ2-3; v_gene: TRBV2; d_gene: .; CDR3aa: CASSEGTATDTQYF; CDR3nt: TGTGCCAGCAGTGAAGGGACAGCCACAGATACGCAGTATTTT
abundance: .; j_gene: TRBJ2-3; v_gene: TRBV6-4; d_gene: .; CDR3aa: CASSARSTDTQYF; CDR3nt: TGTGCCAGCAGTGCGAGGAGCACAGATACGCAGTATTTT
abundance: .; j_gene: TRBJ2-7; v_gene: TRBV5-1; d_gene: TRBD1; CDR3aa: CASSSGGTGAYEQYF; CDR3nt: TGCGCCAGCAGCTCAGGCGGGACAGGGGCCTACGAGCAGTACTTC
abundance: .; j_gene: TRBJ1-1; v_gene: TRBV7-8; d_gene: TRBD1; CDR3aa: CASSLHRGATEAFF; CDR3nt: TGTGCCAGCAGCTTACACAGGGGGGCCACTGAAGCTTTCTTT
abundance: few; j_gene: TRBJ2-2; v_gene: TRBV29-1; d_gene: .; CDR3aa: CSVNRDYGTGELFF; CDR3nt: TGCAGCGTTAACAGGGATTATGGAACCGGGGAGCTGTTTTTT
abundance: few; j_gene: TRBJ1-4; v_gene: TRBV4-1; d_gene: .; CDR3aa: CASSQGIRDTGEKLFF; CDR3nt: TGCGCCAGCAGCCAAGGCATCCGAGATACGGGTGAAAAACTGTTTTTT